These 27 T cell receptor beta chains were all obtained from the same sample, sequenced in a study of Graves' ophthalmopathy and Graves' hyperthyroidism. TCR beta CDR3 regions were amplified from RNA transcripts. A first-round RT-PCR used HTBI primers, followed by a second-round multiplex PCR. A single record per CDR3 protein comes from TCRdb applying MiXCR to the multiplex PCR reads. The data contain around 1,000,000 distinct CDR3 sequences, 35% to 40% of them singletons. The sequencing input was peripheral blood or thyroid tissue (not recorded which). The origin of the receptors is an adult man with Graves' hyperthyroidism.

This clonotype was seen a handful of times. This chain uses TRBV10-3 with TRBJ2-3, with D unclear. The V gene lost 2 bases and the J gene lost 6 bases, with 6 bases spanning the gap. This CDR3 is built from 12 residues. CDR1 is ENHRY, CDR2 SYGVKD, per germline. CDR3 nucleotide sequence: TGTGCCATCAGTGAGGACACGGATACGCAGTATTTT. Its translation is CAISEDTDTQYF.

About this clonotype itself: One end of the junction is discordant with germline, which a read error may explain. The chain is built from TRBV10-2 and TRBJ1-2; TRBD1 aligns across 9 bases. Germline loops: CDR1 WSHSY, CDR2 SAAADI. The CDR3 totals 15 residues. The CDR3 DNA follows: TGTGCCAGTAGTAGCGGACAGGGGAGAATCTATGGCTACACCTTC. Protein product: CASSSGQGRIYGYTF.

This CDR3 reads CASSSRDFDTIYF. The CDR3 DNA reads as TGTGCCAGCAGCTCGAGAGACTTTGACACCATATATTTT. The V and J genes are TRBV7-6 and TRBJ1-3, with D hard to call. Germline loops: CDR1 SGHVS, CDR2 FNYEAQ. The CDR3 runs to 13 residues. Trimming stripped 4 bases from V and 8 bases from J, with 12 bases between.

The chain couples TRBV9 to TRBJ2-5; 7 bases are a match to TRBD1. CDR1 is SGDLS and CDR2 is YYNGEE in the germline V gene. This CDR3 is built from 17 residues. Trimming took 4 bases from V and 3 from J; bases not matched to a gene: 15. The chain's CDR3 is CASSPQKGAGFEETQYF. The CDR3 nucleotides read TGTGCCAGCAGCCCCCAGAAGGGGGCAGGTTTCGAAGAGACCCAGTACTTC. The whole variable domain, remainder taken from reference TRBV9 and TRBJ2-5, is DSGVTQTPKHLITATGQRVTLRCSPRSGDLSVYWYQQSLDQGLQFLIQYYNGEERAKGNILERFSAQQFPDLHSELNLSSLELGDSALYFCASSPQKGAGFEETQYFGPGTRLLVL.

A word on this clonotype: A much larger clone lies a single base off, so this may be a read error. The chain combines TRBV19 with TRBJ2-2; possible D gene TRBD2, 6 bases. The CDR3 contains 13 residues. From germline, CDR1 is LNHDA and CDR2 SQIVND (reference sequence). The ends were cut back, 11 bases at V and 8 bases at J, with 18 bases in the middle. The CDR3 DNA reads as TGTGCCGGCCGACACGAGGGACTTGGGGAGCTGTTTTTT. It translates to CAGRHEGLGELFF.

Turning to this clonotype: At one boundary the junction diverges from the germline segment, which might be a read error. This chain joins TRBV10-3 and TRBJ2-7; possible D gene TRBD1, 5 bases. The CDR3 has 14 residues. The germline gives CDR1 ENHRY, CDR2 SYGVKD. The DNA for the CDR3 is TGTGCCAGCAGTTACTCGGACACCGGGCAGGAGCAGTACTTC. Amino acid sequence: CASSYSDTGQEQYF.

This clonotype was observed a few times. The chain uses TRBV11-2 and TRBJ1-1; no reliable D call. With 3 bases removed from V and 0 bases from J, the gap between germline ends came to 5 bases. The CDR3 is 13 amino acids. The germline V gene encodes CDR1 SGHAT and CDR2 FQNNGV. In DNA form, the CDR3 reads TGTGCCAGCAGCTTTGAAATGAACACTGAAGCTTTCTTT. It codes for CASSFEMNTEAFF.

This clonotype was counted only a few times. This chain connects TRBV29-1 to TRBJ2-5; 7 nucleotides line up with TRBD1. The V gene end was trimmed by 5 bases and the J gene end by 4 bases; junction bases not matched to a gene: 10. Looked up from germline, CDR1 is SQVTM and CDR2 is ANQGSEA. The CDR3 has 14 amino acids. The CDR3 region is CSVTTGARLETQYF. CDR3 DNA: TGCAGCGTTACCACAGGGGCAAGGCTAGAGACCCAGTACTTC.

This clonotype came up many times. The rearrangement joins TRBV9 to TRBJ1-5, with D maybe TRBD1 (6 bases). The CDR3 is made up of 16 amino acids. The V and J ends lost 4 bases and 7 bases respectively, with 21 bases between them. CDR1 and CDR2 (germline): SGDLS, YYNGEE. DNA of the CDR3: TGTGCCAGCAGCAACGGGGGCGCGGGTGGGGAACAGCCCCAGCATTTT. Protein: CASSNGGAGGEQPQHF.

J is TRBJ2-7 and V is TRBV5-6; 8 nucleotides align to TRBD1. V lost 1 base to trimming and J lost 3 bases; unmatched junction nucleotides: 6. The CDR3 consists of 15 residues. Germline V gene data show CDR1 as SGHDT and CDR2 as YYEEEE. The chain's CDR3 is CASSLSAGGFYEQYF. The DNA for the CDR3 is TGTGCCAGCAGCTTGTCGGCAGGGGGCTTCTACGAGCAGTACTTC.

As concerns this clonotype: Germline and junction disagree at one end, which may indicate a read error. The rearrangement links TRBV19 to TRBJ2-2; the D gene is possibly TRBD2 (6 bases). This CDR3 comprises 14 residues. CDR1 and CDR2 from the germline V gene are LNHDA and SQIVND (reference sequence). The CDR3 bases are TGTGCCAGTAGTATGGGGACTGACAATGGTGAGCAGTTTTTT. It encodes CASSMGTDNGEQFF.

This clonotype was counted at least ten times. The chain joins TRBV14 to TRBJ2-2; D is ambiguous. The CDR3 length is 13 residues. CDR1 and CDR2 (germline): SGHDN, FVKESK. Deletions cut 0 bases from V and 7 bases from J, with 6 bases between. CDR3 protein: CASSQERRGELFF. The CDR3 region has the DNA TGTGCCAGCAGCCAAGAAAGGCGCGGGGAGCTGTTTTTT.

This clonotype was seen repeatedly, ten times or more. The chain combines TRBV7-9 with TRBJ1-6, with TRBD1 identical over 7 bases. The germline V gene has CDR1 SEHNR and CDR2 FQNEAQ (reference sequence). The CDR3 is made up of 14 amino acids. J was trimmed by 14 bases and V by 1 base; bases with no gene match: 8. The CDR3 DNA reads TGTGCCAGCAGCTTAGGCAACAGGGGCTCAACCCTCCACTTT. The encoded protein is CASSLGNRGSTLHF.

This clonotype was found many times. The J gene is TRBJ2-7, the V gene TRBV7-9, with D perhaps matching TRBD1 or TRBD2 (5 bases each). Per germline, CDR1 SEHNR and CDR2 FQNEAQ (reference sequence). V lost 5 bases to trimming and J lost 2 bases, with 16 bases between them. CDR3 length: 15 amino acids. The CDR3 reads CASSHPGPNAYEQYF. CDR3 in DNA: TGTGCCAGCAGCCATCCGGGACCGAATGCCTACGAGCAGTACTTC.

The J gene is TRBJ2-3, the V gene TRBV29-1, with D uncertain. V gave up 3 bases and J gave up 4 bases, with 5 bases separating them. CDR1 and CDR2 (germline): SQVTM, ANQGSEA. The CDR3 has 11 amino acids. The CDR3: CSVELADTQYF. DNA of the CDR3: TGCAGCGTTGAGTTGGCAGATACGCAGTATTTT.

As to this clonotype: One base away lies a much larger clone, so this may be a sequencing read error. The chain employs TRBV7-6 and TRBJ2-7; 7 nucleotides align to TRBD1. The length of the CDR3 is 15 residues. Trimming at V came to 1 base and at J to 6 bases, leaving 9 bases not matched to a gene. Germline CDR1 and CDR2: SGHVS and FNYEAQ. CDR3 DNA: TGTGCCAGCAGCTTAGGGCCAGGGGGATCGCCCGAGCAGTACTTC. This sequence encodes CASSLGPGGSPEQYF.

V and J are TRBV10-3 and TRBJ1-1, with D uncertain. The CDR3 extends over 16 amino acids. Germline loops: CDR1 ENHRY, CDR2 SYGVKD. CDR3 sequence (DNA): TGTACCAGCAGCCGGACGGAGATCCAATTGAACACTGAAGCTTTCTTT. As protein: CTSSRTEIQLNTEAFF.

This clonotype was seen a few times. This chain joins TRBV7-2 and TRBJ1-6; TRBD1 might be the D (6 bases). The CDR3 extends over 16 amino acids. Trimming shortened V by 4 bases and J by 8 bases, and 18 bases separated the two germline ends. CDR1 and CDR2 from the germline V gene are SGHTA and FQGNSA. The CDR3 DNA reads TGTGCCAGCAGCTCACAGGGAGGAGGGGGATATTCACCCCTCCACTTT. Translation: CASSSQGGGGYSPLHF.

The V call is TRBV7-9, the J call TRBJ1-2; no reliable D call. Germline V gene sequence: CDR1 SEHNR, CDR2 FQNEAQ (reference sequence). V lost 5 bases, J lost 1 base, and 8 bases lay in between. The CDR3 has 13 amino acids. This CDR3 reads CASSDQLNYGYTF. In nucleotides, the CDR3 is TGTGCCAGCAGCGACCAGCTTAACTATGGCTACACCTTC.

The V gene is TRBV7-2, the J gene TRBJ2-7; tentatively, D is TRBD2 (5 bases). Germline loops: CDR1 SGHTA, CDR2 FQGNSA. Trimming stripped 1 base from V and 4 bases from J, with 14 bases between. CDR3 length: 15 amino acids. The CDR3 reads CASSLDPGNRYEQYF. Here the CDR3 DNA reads TGTGCCAGCAGCTTAGATCCCGGGAATCGATACGAGCAGTACTTC. Based on the CDR3 plus reference TRBV7-2 and TRBJ2-7, the full variable domain is GAGVSQSPSNKVTEKGKDVELRCDPISGHTALYWYRQSLGQGLEFLIYFQGNSAPDKSGLPSDRFSAERTGGSVSTLTIQRTQQEDSAVYLCASSLDPGNRYEQYFGPGTRLTVT.

The chain combines TRBV6-1 with TRBJ2-7; D remains ambiguous. Between the trimmed V and J ends, which lost 1 base and 4 bases, there was a span of 14 bases. This CDR3 is built from 15 residues. Germline CDR1 and CDR2: MNHNS and SASEGT. The CDR3 loop reads CASSEDSGTGYEQYF. The CDR3, as DNA: TGTGCCAGCAGTGAAGATTCGGGTACCGGTTACGAGCAGTACTTC.

There are many counts of this clonotype. V and J are TRBV15 and TRBJ1-1; D not resolved. V was trimmed by 1 base and J by 6 bases, leaving 9 bases between them. CDR3 length: 13 residues. The V gene's germline CDR1 is LNHNV and CDR2 YYDKDF (reference sequence). CDR3 sequence: CATSRVGVAEAFF. The CDR3 nucleotides read TGTGCCACCAGCAGAGTTGGGGTGGCTGAAGCTTTCTTT.

The chain employs TRBV10-3 and TRBJ2-7, with D hard to call. Germline assignment: CDR1 ENHRY and CDR2 SYGVKD. V lost 5 bases and J lost 4, with 15 bases in between. The CDR3 has 14 residues. CDR3 in DNA: TGTGCCATCAGTCGGACCACGGCCTATTACGAGCAGTACTTC. Its translation is CAISRTTAYYEQYF.

There are many counts of this clonotype. This sequence joins TRBV29-1 and TRBJ1-1; no firm D call. The CDR3 sequence is 13 residues long. Germline CDR1 SQVTM, CDR2 ANQGSEA. V lost 7 bases and J lost 3, with 15 bases in between. CDR3 bases: TGCAGCGCCGAGATCCCCAGATACACTGAAGCTTTCTTT. Protein: CSAEIPRYTEAFF.

The rearrangement joins TRBV2 to TRBJ2-6; unclear D gene. This CDR3 has 15 amino acids. The V end lost 4 bases, the J end lost 4 bases, and 11 bases lay between the germline ends. Germline-derived CDR1 and CDR2 are SNHLY and FYNNEI. CDR3 sequence (DNA): TGTGCCAGCAGTGCCGACAACACCGGGGCCAACGTCCTGACTTTC. This gives the protein CASSADNTGANVLTF.

The V and J genes are TRBV4-1 and TRBJ2-7, with a tentative D call TRBD2 (5 bases). The V end was cut by 5 bases, the J end by 6 bases, with 23 bases between. Germline V gene sequence: CDR1 MGHRA, CDR2 YSYEKL. The CDR3 has 16 residues. Written as DNA, the CDR3 is TGCGCCAGCAGCTCAGTGGGGAGTAGCCTACTTATCGAGCAGTACTTC. Translating it yields CASSSVGSSLLIEQYF.

V gene TRBV20-1 combines with J gene TRBJ1-1; the match to TRBD1 covers 9 bases. With 0 bases clipped from V and 3 bases from J, the junction kept 5 bases outside the gene matches. CDR3 size: 15 residues. Germline V gene sequence: CDR1 DFQATT, CDR2 SNEGSKA (reference sequence). CDR3 region: CSARDQTGGYTEAFF. DNA of the CDR3: TGCAGTGCTAGAGATCAGACAGGGGGGTACACTGAAGCTTTCTTT.